This T cell receptor (beta chain) is drawn from a study of blood T cell repertoires in COVID-19. Study-wide context: In each case, the material was cDNA or gDNA derived from T cells, B-cell-depleted T cells, or PBMCs.

This CDR3 has 16 amino acids. V shed 0 bases and J 3 bases; nucleotides not matched to a gene: 1. Germline V gene lookup returns CDR1 MRHNA and CDR2 SNTAGT. In the source study's methods: Researchers report that nucleated cell counts were estimated from reference gene primer amplification. The repertoire was sequenced with immunoSEQ multiplex PCR; TCRdb's copy has only in-frame clones and lacks some. V and J calls and clone size come straight from that table; D and trimming were deduced from the DNA. The repertoire has roughly 250,000 clones, 88% of them found once; the top ten carry approximately 1.2%. Participants spanned ages about 18 to 100 years and resided in around 25 US areas.

Sequencing used PBMCs or T cells enriched from blood (not recorded which). The genes are TRBV6-4 and TRBJ2-1; 11 positions agree with TRBD2. This TCR derives from a woman aged 40 to 49 with acute COVID-19. The CDR3 region is CASSDSTSGDYNEQFF. The CDR3 coding sequence is TGTGCCAGCAGTGACTCGACTAGCGGGGACTACAATGAGCAGTTCTTC.